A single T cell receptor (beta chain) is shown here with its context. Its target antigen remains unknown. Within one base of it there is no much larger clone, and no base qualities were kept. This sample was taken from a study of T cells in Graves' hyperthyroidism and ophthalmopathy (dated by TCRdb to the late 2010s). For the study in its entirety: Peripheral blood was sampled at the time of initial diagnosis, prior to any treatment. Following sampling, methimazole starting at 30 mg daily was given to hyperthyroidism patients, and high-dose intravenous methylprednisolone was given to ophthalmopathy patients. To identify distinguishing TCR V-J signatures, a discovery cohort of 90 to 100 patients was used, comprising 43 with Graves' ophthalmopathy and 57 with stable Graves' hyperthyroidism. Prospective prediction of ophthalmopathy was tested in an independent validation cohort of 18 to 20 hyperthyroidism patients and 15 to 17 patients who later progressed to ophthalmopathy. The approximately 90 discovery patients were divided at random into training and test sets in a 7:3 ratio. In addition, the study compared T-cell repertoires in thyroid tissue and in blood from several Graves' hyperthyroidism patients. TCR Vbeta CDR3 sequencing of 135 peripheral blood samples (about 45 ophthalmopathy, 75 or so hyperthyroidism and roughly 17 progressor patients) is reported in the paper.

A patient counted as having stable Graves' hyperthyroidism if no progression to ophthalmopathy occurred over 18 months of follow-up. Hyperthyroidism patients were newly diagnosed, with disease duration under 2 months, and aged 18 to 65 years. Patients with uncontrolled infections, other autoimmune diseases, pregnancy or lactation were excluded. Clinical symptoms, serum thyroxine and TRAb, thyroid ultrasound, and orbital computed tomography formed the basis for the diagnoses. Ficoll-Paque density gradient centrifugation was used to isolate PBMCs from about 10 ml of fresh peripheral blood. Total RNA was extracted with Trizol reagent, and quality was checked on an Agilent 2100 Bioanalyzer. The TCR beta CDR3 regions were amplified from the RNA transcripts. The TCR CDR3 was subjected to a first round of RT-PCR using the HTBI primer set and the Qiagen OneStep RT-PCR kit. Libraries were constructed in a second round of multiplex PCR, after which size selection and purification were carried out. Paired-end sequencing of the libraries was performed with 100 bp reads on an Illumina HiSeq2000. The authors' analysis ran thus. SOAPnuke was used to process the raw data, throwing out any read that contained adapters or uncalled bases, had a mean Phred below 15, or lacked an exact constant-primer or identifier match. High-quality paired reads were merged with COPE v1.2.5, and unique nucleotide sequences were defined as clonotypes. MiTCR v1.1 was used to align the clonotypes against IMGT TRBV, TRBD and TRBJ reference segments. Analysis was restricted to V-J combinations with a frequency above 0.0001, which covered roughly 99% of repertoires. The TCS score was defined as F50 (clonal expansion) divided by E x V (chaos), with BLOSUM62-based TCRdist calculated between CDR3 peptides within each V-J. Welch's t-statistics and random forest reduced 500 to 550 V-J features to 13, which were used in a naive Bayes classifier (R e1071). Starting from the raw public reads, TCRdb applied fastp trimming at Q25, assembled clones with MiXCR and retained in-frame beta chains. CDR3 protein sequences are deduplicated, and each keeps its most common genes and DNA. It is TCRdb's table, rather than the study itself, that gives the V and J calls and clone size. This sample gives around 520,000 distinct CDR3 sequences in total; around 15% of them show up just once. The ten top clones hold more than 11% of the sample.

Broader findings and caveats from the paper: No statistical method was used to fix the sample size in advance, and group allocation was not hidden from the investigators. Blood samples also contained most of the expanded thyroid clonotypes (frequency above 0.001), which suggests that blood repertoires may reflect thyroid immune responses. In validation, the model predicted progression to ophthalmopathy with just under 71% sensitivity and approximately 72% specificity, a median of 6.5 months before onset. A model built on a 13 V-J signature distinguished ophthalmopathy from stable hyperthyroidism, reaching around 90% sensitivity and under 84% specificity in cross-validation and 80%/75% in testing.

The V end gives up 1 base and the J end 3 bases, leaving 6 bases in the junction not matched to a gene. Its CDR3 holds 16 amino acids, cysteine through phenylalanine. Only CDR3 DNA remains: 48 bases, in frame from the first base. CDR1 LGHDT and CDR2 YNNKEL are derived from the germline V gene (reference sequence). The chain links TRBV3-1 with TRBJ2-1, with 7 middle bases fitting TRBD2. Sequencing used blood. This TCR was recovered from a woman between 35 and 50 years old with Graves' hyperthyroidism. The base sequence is TGTGCCAGCAGCCAAGTTGCGGGAGATAACTACAATGAGCAGTTCTTC. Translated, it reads CASSQVAGDNYNEQFF.